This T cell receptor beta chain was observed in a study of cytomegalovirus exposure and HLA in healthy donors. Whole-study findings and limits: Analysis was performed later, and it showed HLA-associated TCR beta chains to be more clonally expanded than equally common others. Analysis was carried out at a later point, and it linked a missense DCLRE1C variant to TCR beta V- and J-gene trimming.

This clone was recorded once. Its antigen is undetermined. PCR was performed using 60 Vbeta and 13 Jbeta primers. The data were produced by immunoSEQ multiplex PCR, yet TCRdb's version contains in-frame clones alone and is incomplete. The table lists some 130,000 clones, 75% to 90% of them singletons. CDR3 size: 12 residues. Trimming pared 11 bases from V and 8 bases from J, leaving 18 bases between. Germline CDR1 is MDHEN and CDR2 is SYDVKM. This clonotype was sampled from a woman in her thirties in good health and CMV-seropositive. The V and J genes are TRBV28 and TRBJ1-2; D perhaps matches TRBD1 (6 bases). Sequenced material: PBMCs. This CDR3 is CASHPQGWGYTF. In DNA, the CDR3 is TGTGCCTCCCATCCGCAGGGGTGGGGCTACACCTTC.